The 16 T cell receptor beta chains in this list originate from one sample, sequenced in a study of OX40 agonist ivuxolimab in advanced cancers. The table came from immunoSEQ multiplex PCR; TCRdb's copy has only in-frame clones and leaves some out. The repertoire includes about 59,000 clones, almost 95% of them detected once, and roughly 19% sits in the top ten. Sequenced here: CD4+ or CD8+ T cells sorted from blood, sampled in a trial of the OX40 agonist ivuxolimab. The receptors derive from an adult with an advanced solid tumor such as melanoma, head and neck, liver or kidney cancer.

V and J are TRBV15 and TRBJ1-1, with TRBD1 as a possible D gene (6 bases). Trimming stripped 1 base from V and 12 bases from J, with 18 bases between. From germline, CDR1 is LNHNV and CDR2 YYDKDF (reference sequence). This CDR3 comprises 14 residues. The CDR3 nucleotides are TGTGCCACCAGCAGAGGGCTGCTCAGGGGATCGACTTTCTTT. This codes for CATSRGLLRGSTFF.

The table lists this clone with a count of one. This chain connects TRBV7-6 to TRBJ2-7, with TRBD2 matching 7 bases. Looked up from germline, CDR1 is SGHVS and CDR2 is FNYEAQ. The V segment lost 1 base and the J segment 0 bases; nucleotides outside the gene matches: 6. The CDR3 runs to 16 residues. CDR3 coding DNA: TGTGCCAGCAGCTTAGGTGAGGGCGGGAGCTCCTACGAGCAGTACTTC. This sequence encodes CASSLGEGGSSYEQYF.

The J gene is TRBJ2-7, the V gene TRBV7-9; the D gene is possibly TRBD2 (5 bases). There are 16 residues in the CDR3. Germline V gene data show CDR1 as SEHNR and CDR2 as FQNEAQ (reference sequence). V lost 5 bases to trimming and J lost 5 bases, with 22 bases between them. The CDR3 nucleotides are TGTGCCAGCAGCCCCTCGGGGTTGGGAGACTTCAACGAGCAGTACTTC. Amino acids: CASSPSGLGDFNEQYF.

J is TRBJ1-3 and V is TRBV7-2, with D uncertain. The CDR3 length is 15 residues. V was trimmed by 6 bases and J by 4 bases, leaving 16 bases between them. CDR1 and CDR2 from the germline V gene are SGHTA and FQGNSA. The CDR3 loop reads CASRLWRGGGNTIYF. CDR3 bases: TGTGCCAGCAGATTGTGGCGGGGAGGAGGAAACACCATATATTTT.

The gene calls are TRBV27 and TRBJ2-7; tentative D call: TRBD2 (6 bases). The CDR3 is 13 amino acids. Germline assignment: CDR1 MNHEY and CDR2 SMNVEV (reference sequence). V gave up 6 bases and J gave up 2 bases, with 11 bases separating them. The CDR3 is CASSRGTTYEQYF. The CDR3 DNA sequence: TGTGCCAGCAGCCGCGGGACGACCTACGAGCAGTACTTC.

The rearrangement links TRBV9 to TRBJ1-1; TRBD1 matches at 10 bases. This CDR3 has 15 amino acids. Germline lookup yields CDR1 SGDLS and CDR2 YYNGEE. V was clipped by 4 bases and J by 3 bases; unmatched bases: 6. The CDR3, as DNA: TGTGCCAGCAGCACGGGACAGGGGACTTACACTGAAGCTTTCTTT. It encodes CASSTGQGTYTEAFF.

The gene calls are TRBV7-3 and TRBJ1-1; D is ambiguous. This CDR3 has 13 residues. Trimming stripped 7 bases from V and 3 bases from J, with 12 bases between. The germline V gene encodes CDR1 SGHTA and CDR2 FQGTGA. CDR3 region: CASKGGWDTEAFF. The CDR3 nucleotides are TGTGCCAGCAAAGGAGGATGGGACACTGAAGCTTTCTTT.

The chain has TRBV28 and TRBJ1-4; no clear D. The CDR3 runs 14 residues. The germline CDR1 and CDR2 sequences are MDHEN and SYDVKM. V was shortened by 6 bases and J by 0 bases, with 8 bases between the two germline ends. CDR3 sequence (DNA): TGTGCCAGCAGCCCACAGACAACTAATGAAAAACTGTTTTTT. Its protein product is CASSPQTTNEKLFF.

The J gene is TRBJ2-7, the V gene TRBV29-1, with TRBD2 matching 8 bases. This CDR3 has 13 residues. Germline CDR1 and CDR2: SQVTM and ANQGSEA. Trimming at V came to 7 bases and at J to 6 bases, leaving 11 bases not matched to a gene. The CDR3, as DNA: TGCAGCGCATTCACGGACCGGGGGGGCGAGCAGTACTTC. Translation gives CSAFTDRGGEQYF.

The V and J genes are TRBV28 and TRBJ2-3; D is perhaps TRBD2 (5 bases). The length of the CDR3 is 13 residues. Germline values: CDR1 MDHEN, CDR2 SYDVKM. V shed 5 bases and J shed 12 bases, with 18 bases lying between them. The CDR3 protein is CASSLPLGVGQYF. CDR3 bases: TGTGCCAGCAGTCTCCCACTGGGAGTCGGTCAGTATTTT.

For this clone: Without the conserved terminal phenylalanine or tryptophan, this CDR3 likely stems from a read error. No DNA is shown, since the ends of the CDR3 on it are uncertain; the CDR3 is the one TCRdb lists. V usage is TRBV5-6 and J usage is TRBJ2-7; the D call in the table, TRBD2, was not verified against the DNA. The CDR3 comprises 15 residues, both ends counted. Per germline, CDR1 SGHDT and CDR2 YYEEEE. The chain's CDR3 is CASSAPGQGVLAGVH.

The chain joins TRBV5-1 to TRBJ2-1; TRBD2 matches 7 bases. The germline V gene encodes CDR1 SGHRS and CDR2 YFSETQ. The CDR3 consists of 15 residues. Trimming at V came to 4 bases and at J to 4 bases, leaving 8 bases not matched to a gene. The CDR3 nucleotides read TGCGCCAGCAGCCCAGCGGGACCCCCTTACAATGAGCAGTTCTTC. The encoded protein is CASSPAGPPYNEQFF.

The rearrangement uses TRBV4-3 and TRBJ1-3, with TRBD1 identical over 10 bases. Looked up from germline, CDR1 is LGHNA and CDR2 is YSLEER. The trim removed 4 bases at V and 4 bases at J, leaving 4 bases unmatched. The CDR3 loop spans 15 amino acids. The CDR3 bases are TGCGCCAGCAGCCGGGACAGGGGATCCGGAAACACCATATATTTT. This translates into CASSRDRGSGNTIYF.

The gene calls are TRBV27 and TRBJ1-2; no clear D. CDR3 length equals 13 residues. From germline, CDR1 is MNHEY and CDR2 SMNVEV (reference sequence). V was shortened by 3 bases and J by 4 bases, with 9 bases between the two germline ends. CDR3 bases: TGTGCCAGCAGTTTCGGGGATACCTATGGCTACACCTTC. Translation: CASSFGDTYGYTF.

The chain employs TRBV4-3 and TRBJ2-7; D call uncertain. Per the germline V gene, CDR1 is LGHNA and CDR2 is YSLEER. The CDR3 loop spans 15 amino acids. Trimming left V 0 bases short and J 0 bases short, with 9 bases between. For the CDR3, the DNA is TGCGCCAGCAGCCAAGAGGGCGGTAACTCCTACGAGCAGTACTTC. Translation: CASSQEGGNSYEQYF.

The V call is TRBV11-2, the J call TRBJ2-7, with 8 bases that match TRBD1. Looked up from germline, CDR1 is SGHAT and CDR2 is FQNNGV. The CDR3 has 14 residues. Unmatched junction bases numbered 4, after V lost 3 bases and J lost 3 bases. In DNA form, the CDR3 reads TGTGCCAGCAGCTTTGGGACAGGAGACTACGAGCAGTACTTC. Protein sequence: CASSFGTGDYEQYF.